These 23 T cell receptor beta chains were sequenced from one sample in a study of blood T cell repertoires in COVID-19. This table comes from immunoSEQ multiplex PCR, and its TCRdb copy is limited to in-frame clones, with some not included. This sample has under 15,000 clones, with approximately 80% found just once. Sequencing was done on a sample of peripheral blood. The receptors here all came from a man aged 35-49 years with active or convalescent COVID-19.

The chain recombines TRBV30 with TRBJ1-1; D is uncertain. The CDR3 has 15 amino acids. Trimming stripped 2 bases from V and 5 bases from J, with 18 bases between. Germline V gene sequence: CDR1 GTSNPN, CDR2 SVGIG (reference sequence). The CDR3 sequence is CAWSPPWGGRTEAFF. CDR3 sequence (DNA): TGTGCCTGGAGTCCTCCGTGGGGAGGGAGAACTGAAGCTTTCTTT.

CDR3 protein: CASSLTAYEQYF. The DNA for the CDR3 is TGTGCCAGCAGCTTAACAGCCTACGAGCAGTACTTC. This rearrangement joins TRBV11-2 to TRBJ2-7, with no clear D. Trimming shortened V by 2 bases and J by 2 bases, and 4 bases separated the two germline ends. CDR3 size: 12 residues. Germline CDR1 SGHAT, CDR2 FQNNGV.

The V gene is TRBV20-1, the J gene TRBJ1-4; the match to TRBD1 covers 8 bases. The CDR3 contains 14 residues. Germline CDR1 DFQATT, CDR2 SNEGSKA (reference sequence). Trimming removed 4 bases from V and 8 bases from J; junction bases left unmatched: 9. The CDR3 DNA reads as TGCAGTGCTACTGAAACAGGGGGGCAGGAAAAACTGTTTTTT. This gives the protein CSATETGGQEKLFF.

This clone has more than one count but fewer than ten. The V gene is TRBV4-3, the J gene TRBJ2-3; 11 bases are shared with TRBD2. V shed 2 bases and J 3 bases; nucleotides not matched to a gene: 10. CDR3 length: 18 amino acids. Germline V gene lookup returns CDR1 LGHNA and CDR2 YSLEER. The CDR3 sequence: CASSQNLLGTSGTDTQYF. For the CDR3, the DNA is TGCGCCAGCAGCCAAAATCTCCTCGGGACTAGCGGAACAGATACGCAGTATTTT.

This clone was picked up one time. The chain uses TRBV18 and TRBJ2-1, with 9 positions matching TRBD2. The CDR3 extends over 15 amino acids. The V gene end was trimmed by 6 bases and the J gene end by 4 bases; junction bases not matched to a gene: 7. The germline V gene encodes CDR1 KGHSH and CDR2 LQKENI. The CDR3: CASSTGLASYNEQFF. The CDR3 DNA is TGTGCCAGCTCGACTGGACTAGCGTCGTACAATGAGCAGTTCTTC.

This clone was seen a single time. The rearrangement uses TRBV7-2 and TRBJ2-7, with a weak D call TRBD2 (6 bases). Germline values: CDR1 SGHTA, CDR2 FQGNSA. Trimming shortened V by 1 base and J by 2 bases, and 6 bases separated the two germline ends. The CDR3 consists of 13 residues. The CDR3 DNA sequence: TGTGCCAGCAGCTTAGGGACTACCTACGAGCAGTACTTC. It translates to CASSLGTTYEQYF.

The genes are TRBV29-1 and TRBJ1-2, with D perhaps matching TRBD1 (5 bases). V lost 4 bases and J lost 4, with 10 bases in between. The germline gives CDR1 SQVTM, CDR2 ANQGSEA. The CDR3 consists of 12 residues. CDR3 amino acids: CSVAAGPYGYTF. For the CDR3, the DNA is TGCAGCGTTGCGGCAGGGCCCTATGGCTACACCTTC.

This clone was observed a single time. This chain uses TRBV5-4 with TRBJ1-4, with 7 bases matching TRBD1. Germline V CDR1 and CDR2: SGHNT, YYREEE (reference sequence). Trimming cost V 4 bases and J 4 bases; bases outside gene matches: 7. The CDR3 extends over 15 amino acids. The CDR3 reads CASSQRDSYNEKLFF. In DNA, the CDR3 is TGTGCCAGCAGCCAAAGGGACAGTTATAATGAAAAACTGTTTTTT.

This chain connects TRBV12-3 or TRBV12-4 to TRBJ1-2; D is perhaps TRBD1 (6 bases). The CDR3 loop spans 13 amino acids. The V end was cut by 2 bases, the J end by 7 bases, with 11 bases between. DNA for the CDR3: TGTGCCAGCAGTTTACAGGGGTCAGGTGGCTACACCTTC. Residues: CASSLQGSGGYTF.

This clone showed up just once. This rearrangement joins TRBV29-1 to TRBJ1-1, with D possibly being TRBD1 (5 bases). V lost 5 bases and J lost 5, with 15 bases in between. CDR3 length: 13 residues. In germline, CDR1 is SQVTM, CDR2 ANQGSEA. CDR3 in amino acids: CSVIGQGSTEAFF. The DNA of the CDR3 is TGCAGCGTTATAGGGCAGGGCAGTACTGAAGCTTTCTTT.

The J gene is TRBJ2-3, the V gene TRBV4-3, with 12 nucleotides matching TRBD2. CDR3 length: 18 residues. Looked up from germline, CDR1 is LGHNA and CDR2 is YSLEER. With V trimmed by 4 bases and J by 5 bases, 13 bases remained unmatched. CDR3 nucleotide sequence: TGCGCCAGCAGCCCAGACCCCTCACTAGCGGGGGGCCGAGATACGCAGTATTTT. This translates into CASSPDPSLAGGRDTQYF.

The V and J genes are TRBV28 and TRBJ1-1; 9 bases are a match to TRBD1. Germline values: CDR1 MDHEN, CDR2 SYDVKM. The CDR3 runs to 14 residues. V lost 3 bases, J lost 9 bases, and 8 bases stayed unmatched. The CDR3: CASSLWGQGAQAFF. The CDR3 coding sequence is TGTGCCAGCAGTTTGTGGGGACAGGGCGCTCAAGCTTTCTTT. Complete variable domain (other parts from reference TRBV28 and TRBJ1-1): DVKVTQSSRYLVKRTGEKVFLECVQDMDHENMFWYRQDPGLGLRLIYFSYDVKMKEKGDIPEGYSVSREKKERFSLILESASTNQTSMYLCASSLWGQGAQAFFGQGTRLTVV.

V and J are TRBV6-2 or TRBV6-3 and TRBJ2-7; D remains ambiguous. The CDR3 has 13 residues. Germline CDR1 reads MNHEY; CDR2 reads SVGEGT. Between the trimmed V and J ends, which lost 0 bases and 5 bases, there was a span of 8 bases. Here the CDR3 reads CASSYSTQNEQYF. The CDR3 nucleotides read TGTGCCAGCAGTTACTCGACACAGAACGAGCAGTACTTC.

The V call is TRBV6-5, the J call TRBJ2-7, with 9 bases fitting TRBD1. This CDR3 region has 14 residues. V trimming: 5 bases; J trimming: 5 bases; junction bases outside the gene matches: 7. The germline V gene has CDR1 MNHEY and CDR2 SVGAGI. As DNA, the CDR3 is TGTGCCAGCAGTCCCGGGACAGGGCTCAACGAGCAGTACTTC. Translating it yields CASSPGTGLNEQYF.

The genes are TRBV7-8 and TRBJ1-3, with 10 bases aligning to TRBD1. The CDR3 runs to 17 residues. Per the germline V gene, CDR1 is SGHVS and CDR2 is FQNEAQ. V lost 6 bases and J lost 2; bases outside the gene matches: 10. CDR3 sequence: CASSRGGGQGPGNTIYF. Here the CDR3 DNA reads TGTGCCAGCAGTAGAGGGGGGGGACAGGGGCCTGGAAACACCATATATTTT.

V gene TRBV30 combines with J gene TRBJ2-5; 11 bases map to TRBD2. Per germline, CDR1 GTSNPN and CDR2 SVGIG (reference sequence). The CDR3 loop spans 15 amino acids. The junction had 4 bases not matched to a gene; V was cut back by 1 base and J by 3 bases. The CDR3 DNA reads TGTGCCTGGAGTGAAGGGACTAGCGGAAAAGAGACCCAGTACTTC. Translated, it gives CAWSEGTSGKETQYF.

This chain joins TRBV20-1 and TRBJ2-1; no definite D call. The CDR3 consists of 11 residues. From germline, CDR1 is DFQATT and CDR2 SNEGSKA (reference sequence). Trimming removed 5 bases from V and 7 bases from J, with 9 bases in between. The CDR3 here is CSAPLRNEQFF. CDR3 DNA sequence: TGCAGTGCTCCCTTGCGGAATGAGCAGTTCTTC.

The chain carries TRBV5-4 and TRBJ1-1; D is possibly TRBD1 (5 bases). The CDR3 extends over 16 amino acids. The V gene's germline CDR1 is SGHNT and CDR2 YYREEE (reference sequence). Trimming left V 0 bases short and J 1 base short, with 13 bases between. DNA of the CDR3: TGTGCCAGCAGCTTGGAGGCGGGGCCGGGGAACACTGAAGCTTTCTTT. Its translation: CASSLEAGPGNTEAFF.

The V gene is TRBV28, the J gene TRBJ2-1, with 8 bases identical to TRBD2. Germline CDR1 MDHEN, CDR2 SYDVKM. The ends lost 3 bases at V and 13 bases at J; junction bases unmatched: 11. The CDR3 has 14 residues. The CDR3 coding sequence is TGTGCCAGCAGTTTTTCCGGGGGGGCCTATTTTCAGTTCTTC. Its translation is CASSFSGGAYFQFF.

V is TRBV19 and J is TRBJ2-7; weak D call: TRBD1 (6 bases). V lost 5 bases and J lost 9, with 11 bases in between. CDR1 and CDR2 from the germline V gene are LNHDA and SQIVND (reference sequence). The CDR3 contains 11 residues. The CDR3 sequence is CASSVQGVQYF. The CDR3 bases are TGTGCCAGTAGTGTACAGGGTGTGCAGTACTTC. Drawing the rest from reference TRBV19 and TRBJ2-7, the complete variable domain is DGGITQSPKYLFRKEGQNVTLSCEQNLNHDAMYWYRQDPGQGLRLIYYSQIVNDFQKGDIAEGYSVSREKKESFPLTVTSAQKNPTAFYLCASSVQGVQYFGPGTRLTVT.

The chain links TRBV5-1 to TRBJ2-7; D might be TRBD2 (5 bases). V lost 3 bases and J 6 bases, leaving 16 bases between the germline ends. Germline CDR1 SGHRS, CDR2 YFSETQ. This CDR3 region has 14 residues. CDR3 nucleotide sequence: TGCGCCAGCAGCTCCGAGAGGGAAGGTGGCGAGCAGTACTTC. Translated, it gives CASSSEREGGEQYF.

The chain employs TRBV27 and TRBJ2-7; a weak D match, TRBD2 (6 bases). Trimming removed 0 bases from V and 7 bases from J, with 10 bases in between. This CDR3 has 13 residues. Germline CDR1 reads MNHEY; CDR2 reads SMNVEV (reference sequence). The CDR3 loop reads CASSLSPRGEQYF. The CDR3 nucleotides are TGTGCCAGCAGTTTATCCCCCCGGGGGGAGCAGTACTTC.

The CDR3 nucleotides read TGTGCCAGCAGCGCAATAGGGGGCCTGAACACTGAAGCTTTCTTT. Its protein product is CASSAIGGLNTEAFF. The rearrangement joins TRBV7-8 to TRBJ1-1, with 7 bases that match TRBD1. V lost 5 bases and J lost 0; bases outside the gene matches: 6. Per germline, CDR1 SGHVS and CDR2 FQNEAQ. CDR3 length equals 15 residues.